Listed below are T cell receptor beta chains from one sample, sequenced in a study of identical twins. In TCRdb, the 5' RACE reads were re-called with MiXCR into one record per CDR3 protein. This table has 350,000 to 600,000 distinct CDR3 sequences, approximately 15% appearing once. The same sample was also studied in work on yellow fever vaccine responses in identical twins.

The specimen was CD4+ T cells sorted from blood. These receptors were obtained from a woman younger than 30 in good health. CDR3s leave out the opening cysteine and the closing phenylalanine or tryptophan.

TRBV7-2 | ASSRYLPGGVYNEQF
TRBV18 | ASYGVSQETQY
TRBV2 | ATLAGAVYNEQF
TRBV10-3 | AISFDSYLAANTGELF
TRBV9 | ASSAYNRDEQF
TRBV5-1 | ASSFAANNEQF
TRBV6-1 | ASSGGLPHT
TRBV11-1 | ASSPIVDGPGAKNIQY
TRBV6-2/TRBV6-3 | ASSPAPGLGHNEQF
TRBV4-3 | ASSQDPRGSSYNEQF
TRBV7-2 | ASSLTLSGGAVADTQY
TRBV6-2/TRBV6-3 | ASSRGTSAFGEQF
TRBV7-2 | ASSTNGVKNIQY
TRBV6-1 | ASVRDGASYEQY
TRBV12-3/TRBV12-4 | ASTHLAGKTQY
TRBV6-2/TRBV6-3 | ASSDRTGGPEAF
TRBV11-2 | ASSLVAGEMETQY
TRBV7-9 | ASSSLREGLDTEAF
TRBV11-1 | ASSPWDREQF
TRBV2 | ASSVTGWRTEAF
TRBV20-1 | SATGGWDSPLH
TRBV3-1 | ASSQGGLAGGTSYEQY
TRBV28 | ASSLASISTYEQY
TRBV19 | ASSIPNRATGELF
TRBV11-3 | ASSLSHNEQF
TRBV12-3/TRBV12-4 | ASIQGSTDTQY
TRBV2 | ASTRQGYNEQF
TRBV20-1 | SAILSSGNTIY
TRBV20-1 | STSRSNTQIEQF
TRBV6-1 | ASSVGQHNQPQH
TRBV3-1 | ASSHFLRSQYEQY
TRBV20-1 | SASTSGVQETQY